This T cell receptor (beta chain) was sequenced during a study of quantifying T cell responses using KT2 cells (dated by TCRdb to the late 2010s). Notes on the research overall: RNA was DNase-treated and reverse transcribed with TCR alpha and beta constant-region primers, mostly using SuperScript III. Under optimum conditions, the efficiency of the T4 ligation step was estimated to be more than 8.5%. To prevent over-amplification, PCR2 was performed as a SYBR Green qPCR and halted at a predetermined fluorescence threshold. General findings and caveats noted by the study authors: Saturation in the detection of KT2 sequences was observed at very high KT2 spike-in numbers. No side-by-side comparison between this pipeline and other TCR sequencing techniques was included in the study. Even at the lowest spike-in tested, roughly one KT2 cell per 100,000 PBMC, KT2 sequences were still detected. Counts of KT2 alpha and beta sequences scaled linearly with input KT2 cell number over several orders of magnitude.

V ends up 1 base short and J 4 bases short, with an unmatched junction base count of 2. The CDR3 numbers 15 residues from cysteine through phenylalanine. The only DNA kept is the CDR3, 45 bases in frame from the first base. For CDR1 and CDR2, the germline V gene (reference sequence) lists LNHNV and YYDKDF. Known numbers of KT2, a T cell clone whose TCR had been sequenced previously, were spiked into unfractionated PBMC to test the sensitivity and accuracy of the pipeline. A range of KT2-to-PBMC ratios was set up by mixing KT2 cells into a fixed number of PBMC. As for this clonotype: Its antigen is unknown. No quality values exist for individual bases; no much larger clone is one base distant.

The library was built by means of UMI-ligation and nested PCR. T4 RNA ligase 1 was used to ligate a single-stranded oligonucleotide containing the Illumina SP2 sequence and a UMI to the 3' end of the cDNA. PCR1 consisted of 4 cycles (98 degrees C 15 s, 69 degrees C 30 s, 72 degrees C 40 s), and for the beta primer an equimolar mix of RC1.1 and RC1.2 was used to cover TRBC1 and TRBC2. From PCR2 onward, TCR alpha and beta chains were processed separately, with sample indices and Illumina adaptors added. Placed after an 8-base spacer, the UMI was made up of 12 random nucleotides arranged as two hexamers with a spacer between them. Libraries were sequenced on an Illumina MiSeq with v2 2x251 paired-end chemistry, typically about a dozen samples per run. PhiX DNA was added at roughly 5-7.5% to each sequencing library so that diversity was increased. On the study's bioinformatics: Raw reads were converted to FASTQ with bcl2fastq and were demultiplexed by dual indices with Demultiplexor. V and J genes were assigned by Decombinator through tag matching, with a single base-pair mismatch being allowed. UMIs were used by Collapsinator to correct both sequencing errors and frequency errors caused by PCR heterogeneity. CDR3Translator converted Decombinator identifiers to nucleotide sequence, translated to amino acids, and extracted CDR3 using C- and N-terminal motifs. A cluster of KT2 sequences that shared one unique molecular identifier was counted as a single distinct KT2 TCR. TCRdb itself trimmed the public reads at Q25 with fastp, ran MiXCR and retained productive beta chains. Rows matching on CDR3 protein sequence are summarized as one entry with the most common DNA and genes. V and J calls and clone size were set by TCRdb, not the authors. The sample profile shows tens of thousands of distinct CDR3 sequences; 10% to 15% of them were found once. The ten top clones hold around a tenth of the sample.

The rearrangement combines TRBV15 with TRBJ2-5; 11 central nucleotides agree with TRBD2. The sample consisted of PBMCs spiked with cells of the T cell clone KT2. The sequence was collected from a human donor. The CDR3 region reads CATSRVLAGGETQYF. The bases are TGTGCCACCAGCAGAGTGCTAGCGGGAGGAGAGACCCAGTACTTC.